Below, one TCR beta chain is given with its context. What it recognizes is unknown. The record originates from a study of cytomegalovirus exposure and HLA in healthy donors. Study-wide results and caveats: TRBV6-2, TRBV6-3 and some other V segments were excluded as indistinguishable.

With 60 Vbeta and 13 Jbeta primers, the PCR was carried out. Original data processing: Unique TCR beta chains totaled roughly 80 million in a later count, with roughly 11 million of them shared. Only in-frame clones appear in the TCRdb table, and some are missing; sequencing was by immunoSEQ multiplex PCR. V and J calls and clone size are copied from that table; D and trimming were computed from the DNA. The table shows roughly 140,000 clones, with 70% to 90% occurring only once. Germline CDR1 is GTSNPN and CDR2 is SVGIG (reference sequence). V was trimmed by 1 base and J by 3 bases, leaving 9 bases between them. CDR3 length equals 13 residues.

The sequence was obtained from a woman aged 18-29 years in good health and CMV-seronegative. V and J are TRBV30 and TRBJ1-2; D remains unclear. What was sequenced was PBMCs. CDR3 protein: CAWSASSHYGYTF. As DNA, the CDR3 is TGTGCCTGGAGTGCGAGTAGTCACTATGGCTACACCTTC. The entire variable domain, with the rest obtained from reference TRBV30 and TRBJ1-2, is as follows: SQTIHQWPATLVQPVGSPLSLECTVEGTSNPNLYWYRQAAGRGLQLLFYSVGIGQISSEVPQNLSASRPQDRQFILSSKKLLLSDSGFYLCAWSASSHYGYTFGSGTRLTVV.